The clone carrying this T cell receptor (beta chain) was detected once. These data are taken from a study of PD-L1 blockade in urothelial cancer. Study context: Atezolizumab, begun by patients in about 2014, was given at 1,200 mg intravenously every 3 weeks.

The protocol was immunoSEQ multiplex PCR, while the TCRdb copy is restricted to in-frame clones and leaves out a portion. The top ten clones hold just over 3% of a sample with about 24,000 clones, roughly 89% of them seen once. The germline CDR1 and CDR2 sequences are LGHNT and FRNRAP. V shed 6 bases, J shed 3 bases, and the junction held 13 bases outside the gene matches. The CDR3 runs 17 residues. The sequenced sample was PBMCs, obtained around atezolizumab (anti-PD-L1) treatment. The receptor's source is a man aged 45-65 years with urothelial cancer. This chain uses TRBV12-5 with TRBJ1-1; TRBD1 matches at 10 bases. CDR3 in amino acids: CASGMDRGGFLDTEAFF. The CDR3 nucleotides are TGTGCTAGTGGGATGGACAGGGGGGGATTTTTGGACACTGAAGCTTTCTTT.